The source of this T cell receptor (beta chain) is a study of T cells after yellow fever vaccination. In making TCR cDNA, 5'RACE template switching added a universal primer site and UMIs to it. TCRdb passed the 5' RACE reads through MiXCR, listing each CDR3 protein once. The sample has almost 30,000 distinct CDR3 sequences, about 5% seen once. This clonotype was counted at least ten times. CDR3 length: 15 residues. V lost 0 bases to trimming and J lost 4 bases, with 10 bases between them. The V gene's germline CDR1 is LGHNA and CDR2 YSLEER. The sequence was collected from a man aged 30 to 45 who received the YFV17D yellow fever vaccine. The rearrangement joins TRBV4-3 to TRBJ1-5, with unresolved D. The material was CD8+ T cells sorted from PBMCs, obtained 10 days after the yellow fever booster vaccination. In DNA form, the CDR3 reads TGCGCCAGCAGCCAAGATAGGCAGGTTAATCAGCCCCAGCATTTT. The encoded protein is CASSQDRQVNQPQHF.